Given below is one T cell receptor beta chain in context. This clone appeared a few times. Its antigen is currently not known. One base away there is no much larger clone; base qualities are not given. This entry is derived from a study of T cell clones after liver transplantation (dated by TCRdb to between 2019 and 2020). For context, the study as a whole: Samples were obtained from ITN030ST, a randomized trial in which withdrawal of immunosuppression was attempted within 2 years of liver transplantation. The subjects received no induction therapy and were kept on standard immunosuppression until randomization at 12-24 months post-transplant. Blood samples were taken pre-transplant, pre-randomization before withdrawal, and post-randomization after full withdrawal or failed withdrawal. To count as tolerant, a recipient had to stay completely off immunosuppression for at least one year without liver enzymes climbing beyond twice the upper limit of normal. Of the eight recipients, three were HCV-positive, while the remaining recipients had been transplanted for non-autoimmune, non-viral indications. Of the 8 liver transplant recipients making up the studied cohort, 3 were classified as tolerant and 5 as non-tolerant. As an antigen-independent comparator for the donor-reactive sequences, third party-reactive TCRbeta sequences from pre-transplant MLRs were identified as well. Donor-reactive T cell clones were identified by TCRbeta sequencing following a pre-transplant mixed lymphocyte reaction and were subsequently tracked in post-transplant blood. Results and caveats for the whole study, not just this receptor: When repertoire turnover was accounted for, significantly reduced detection of donor-reactive sequences was found in 7 of 8 subjects for CD4 and in 8 of 8 subjects for CD8. In two subjects, low numbers of available donor cells limited the measurable donor-reactive repertoire. The decline in donor-reactive sequences exceeded the decline in third party-reactive sequences, suggesting partial antigen-specific deletion that was unrelated to withdrawal success. In 5 of 8 subjects, regardless of tolerance or HCV status, circulating donor-reactive CD4 TCRbeta sequences dropped significantly post-transplant. The conclusions were considered preliminary, being limited by small, heterogeneous patient numbers and non-standardized post-transplant time points. Because allograft tissue specimens were not available, migration of donor-reactive T cells into the graft, rather than deletion, may have occurred.

The germline V gene gives CDR1 as MDHEN and CDR2 as SYDVKM. V is cut by 5 bases and J by 5 bases, and the space between the germline ends is 18 bases. The CDR3 spans 16 residues, from the cysteine through the phenylalanine. The DNA shown is the 48-base CDR3, in frame from base 1. Read against the paper, the sample's time point label means: pre-transplant. Unstimulated PBMCs, after thawing, were stained for CD3, CD4 and CD8 and then FACS-sorted into CD3+CD4+ and CD3+CD8+ populations. All 8 studied subjects were randomized to immunosuppression withdrawal. The Qiagen DNeasy Blood and Tissue Kit was used for genomic DNA isolation. High-throughput TCRbeta CDR3 sequencing of frozen genomic DNA was performed by immunoSEQ, including PCR amplification, mapping, bias correction and internal controls. In the original analysis: Only productive rearrangements were retained, with each unique TCRbeta sequence defined by its CDR3 nucleotide sequence together with its V and J gene. For a sequence to be called donor-reactive, it needed a frequency of at least 0.01% and at least 5-fold expansion in CFSE-low cells compared with unstimulated pre-transplant cells. Minimum frequency thresholds were set for each subject on the basis of the unstimulated sample with the lowest template count, so that a detection power of at least 90% was ensured. Jensen-Shannon divergence between the top 1000 TCRbeta sequences post-transplant and pre-transplant was used to measure repertoire turnover. Two-sided Fisher's exact tests were used to test for changes in how often donor-reactive sequences were detected. Drawn from immuneACCESS, this table holds only the in-frame rearrangements with V and J called that TCRdb kept. Clones are partly lost; checked studies trace under half to an unresolved V gene and leave the rest unexplained. Clone size and the V and J calls come from that table; the DNA yielded D and trimming. The sample records tens of thousands of clones, 70% to 80% of which are singletons. The biggest ten clones account for approximately 15% of the sample.

The input for sequencing was CD4+ T cells from blood, taken before liver transplant. The receptor comes from a human donor who received a liver transplant. The chain links TRBV28 with TRBJ1-4; a weak D assignment points to TRBD1 (5 bases agree). The CDR3 reads CASSPGFRDSNEKLFF. In nucleotides, the sequence is TGTGCCAGCAGTCCCGGATTCCGGGACTCCAATGAAAAACTGTTTTTT.